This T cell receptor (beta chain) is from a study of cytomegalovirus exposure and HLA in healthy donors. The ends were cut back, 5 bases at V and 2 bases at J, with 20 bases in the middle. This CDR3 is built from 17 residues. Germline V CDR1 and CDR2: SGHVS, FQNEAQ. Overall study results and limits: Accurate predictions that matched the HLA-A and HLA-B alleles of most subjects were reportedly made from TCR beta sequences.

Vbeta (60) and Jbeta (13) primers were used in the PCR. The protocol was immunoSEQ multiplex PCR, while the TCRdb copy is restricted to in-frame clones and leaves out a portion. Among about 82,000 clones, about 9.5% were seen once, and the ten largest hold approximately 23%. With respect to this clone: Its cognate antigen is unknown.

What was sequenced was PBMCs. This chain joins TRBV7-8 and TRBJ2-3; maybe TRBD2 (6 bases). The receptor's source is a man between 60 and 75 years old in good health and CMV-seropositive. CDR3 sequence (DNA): TGTGCCAGCAGCAGCGATCGACGGGAGTGGGTCACAGATACGCAGTATTTT. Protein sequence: CASSSDRREWVTDTQYF.